This paragraph reports one T cell receptor (beta chain). The antigen remains unidentified. The repertoire was sequenced with immunoSEQ multiplex PCR; TCRdb's copy has only in-frame clones and lacks some. Found here are about 36,000 clones, around 73% of them singletons; the top ten hold around 13%. Germline V gene lookup returns CDR1 SEHNR and CDR2 FQNEAQ (reference sequence). Trimming took 4 bases from V and 5 from J, leaving 18 bases between them. This CDR3 has 15 amino acids. This sample is drawn from a study of OX40 agonist ivuxolimab in advanced cancers. General observations from the study: Mean expanded clone counts were higher in CD8+ than CD4+ T cells. CD4+ and CD8+ blood T cells expanded clonally by week 6 at 0.1 to 3.0 mg/kg.

The sequence was collected from an adult with an advanced solid tumor such as melanoma, head and neck, liver or kidney cancer. The rearrangement links TRBV7-9 to TRBJ2-7; a weak D match, TRBD2 (5 bases). Here the sequenced sample was CD4+ or CD8+ T cells sorted from blood, taken in a trial of the OX40 agonist ivuxolimab. The CDR3 is CASSSTLRLADEQYF. The CDR3 region has the DNA TGTGCCAGCAGCTCTACCCTCCGGCTAGCCGACGAGCAGTACTTC.